The entry below gives a single T cell receptor (beta chain) sequence along with its context. Its antigen is undetermined. This sample is part of a study of graft-versus-host responses after intestinal transplantation. Losses at the gene ends were 2 bases for V and 5 bases for J; bases not matched to a gene: 8. Germline V gives CDR1 SNHLY, CDR2 FYNNEI. The CDR3 is made up of 16 amino acids. TCRdb's table, derived via immunoSEQ multiplex PCR, lists solely in-frame clones and lacks some. In the table there are under 75,000 clones, about 90% of which are singletons. This TCR came from a human donor who was the organ donor for an intestinal transplant. Specimen: unstimulated CD8+ T cells sorted from spleen or lymph node cells, collected before transplant. The genes are TRBV2 and TRBJ2-5, with 10 bases that match TRBD2. CDR3 in amino acids: CASSELAGAGGETQYF. The CDR3 nucleotides read TGTGCCAGCAGTGAACTAGCGGGGGCCGGAGGGGAGACCCAGTACTTC.